These 18 T cell receptor beta chains were sequenced from one sample in a study of blood T cell repertoires in COVID-19. Sequencing used immunoSEQ multiplex PCR; TCRdb keeps in-frame clones, though not all of them. This sample has about 70,000 clones, with about 86% found just once. The sequencing sample was made of peripheral blood. These receptors all come from a human donor in a cohort sampled during active COVID-19.

The chain employs TRBV19 and TRBJ2-4; 7 bases fit TRBD1. CDR3 length: 17 residues. CDR1 and CDR2 (germline): LNHDA, SQIVND (reference sequence). V lost 4 bases, J lost 0 bases, and 9 bases stayed unmatched. This CDR3 is CASSSGQAGLAKNIQYF. CDR3 coding DNA: TGTGCCAGTAGTAGCGGACAGGCCGGTCTAGCCAAAAACATTCAGTACTTC.

J is TRBJ1-4 and V is TRBV12-5; D call uncertain. CDR1 is LGHNT and CDR2 is FRNRAP in the germline V gene. The CDR3 length is 14 residues. Deletions cut 4 bases from V and 5 bases from J, with 11 bases between. The CDR3 here is CASGSGAYNEKLFF. The CDR3 nucleotides are TGTGCTAGTGGTTCAGGCGCGTACAATGAAAAACTGTTTTTT.

CDR3 coding DNA: TGTGCCAGTAGTATCCGACAGGGTTTGAAGGAAGAGACCCAGTACTTC. Residues: CASSIRQGLKEETQYF. The J gene is TRBJ2-5, the V gene TRBV19, with TRBD1 matching over 7 bases. Looked up from germline, CDR1 is LNHDA and CDR2 is SQIVND (reference sequence). The CDR3 has 16 amino acids. V was clipped by 3 bases and J by 3 bases; unmatched bases: 10.

The chain couples TRBV19 to TRBJ1-5; the match to TRBD1 covers 7 bases. CDR1 is LNHDA and CDR2 is SQIVND in the germline V gene (reference sequence). The CDR3 runs 19 residues. V was clipped by 5 bases and J by 0 bases; unmatched bases: 16. The CDR3 sequence is CASSPGGGRRKYSNQPQHF. CDR3 nucleotide sequence: TGTGCCAGTAGTCCGGGAGGGGGCCGAAGAAAATATAGCAATCAGCCCCAGCATTTT.

This chain joins TRBV5-4 and TRBJ2-7, with TRBD2 matching 12 bases. CDR3 length: 16 residues. The ends lost 6 bases at V and 5 bases at J; junction bases unmatched: 12. CDR1 SGHNT and CDR2 YYREEE come from the germline V gene (reference sequence). The CDR3 spells CASTQGTSGGRDEQYF. The CDR3 nucleotides are TGTGCCAGCACCCAGGGAACTAGCGGGGGGAGGGACGAGCAGTACTTC.

The CDR3 is CASSDQGVYTGELFF. In nucleotides, the CDR3 is TGTGCCAGCAGTGACCAGGGCGTTTACACCGGGGAGCTGTTTTTT. The rearrangement links TRBV2 to TRBJ2-2, with D tentatively TRBD1 (5 bases). The CDR3 totals 15 residues. Trimming cost V 3 bases and J 3 bases, with 11 bases left between them. Per germline, CDR1 SNHLY and CDR2 FYNNEI.

The chain recombines TRBV4-3 with TRBJ2-3; 12 bases are a match to TRBD2. Germline V lookup: CDR1 LGHNA, CDR2 YSLEER. With V trimmed by 3 bases and J by 7 bases, 11 bases remained unmatched. CDR3 size: 17 residues. The CDR3 reads CASSQNRLAGGMYTQYF. The CDR3 DNA sequence: TGCGCCAGCAGCCAGAACCGCCTAGCGGGGGGGATGTATACGCAGTATTTT.

V gene TRBV6-2 or TRBV6-3 combines with J gene TRBJ1-6, with 10 bases identical to TRBD1. The V and J ends lost 2 bases and 9 bases, in that order; junction bases with no gene match: 7. The CDR3 consists of 16 residues. Germline CDR1 MNHEY, CDR2 SVGEGT. Here the CDR3 DNA reads TGTGCCAGCAGTTACCGCGGACAGGGGGTAGGTTCACCCCTCCACTTT. It is translated as CASSYRGQGVGSPLHF.

The V and J genes are TRBV10-3 and TRBJ1-4, with D possibly matching TRBD1 (5 bases). Germline values: CDR1 ENHRY, CDR2 SYGVKD. Trimming pared 6 bases from V and 2 bases from J, leaving 13 bases between. CDR3 length: 15 residues. The CDR3 spells CAIRDSVQTNEKLFF. The CDR3 DNA sequence: TGTGCCATCAGAGACAGCGTGCAGACTAATGAAAAACTGTTTTTT.

The V and J genes are TRBV9 and TRBJ2-7, with 8 bases that match TRBD1. Germline V gene sequence: CDR1 SGDLS, CDR2 YYNGEE. V was pared by 8 bases and J by 2 bases, with 9 bases of the junction left unmatched. The CDR3 is 14 amino acids. The CDR3 sequence is CARRNRQGPYEQYF. Here the CDR3 DNA reads TGTGCCAGGCGGAACCGACAGGGGCCCTACGAGCAGTACTTC.

This rearrangement joins TRBV7-2 to TRBJ2-7; D is perhaps TRBD2 (6 bases). CDR1 is SGHTA, CDR2 FQGNSA, per germline. CDR3 size: 15 residues. V gave up 5 bases and J gave up 7 bases, with 21 bases separating them. CDR3 nucleotide sequence: TGTGCCAGCAGCGTAGGGGACGTTCAACGGGGGGAGCAGTACTTC. Its translation is CASSVGDVQRGEQYF.

The chain carries TRBV7-2 and TRBJ2-1, with D unresolved. The CDR3 contains 13 residues. Trimming pared 1 base from V and 8 bases from J, leaving 9 bases between. Germline CDR1 reads SGHTA; CDR2 reads FQGNSA. CDR3 amino acids: CASSLDAGHEQFF. Here the CDR3 DNA reads TGTGCCAGCAGCTTAGATGCAGGCCATGAGCAGTTCTTC.

V and J are TRBV9 and TRBJ2-6, with 9 bases that match TRBD1. Germline CDR1 SGDLS, CDR2 YYNGEE. CDR3 length: 19 amino acids. The V gene end was trimmed by 4 bases and the J gene end by 0 bases; junction bases not matched to a gene: 11. CDR3 protein: CASSLRDREPLSGANVLTF. The CDR3 region has the DNA TGTGCCAGCAGCTTACGGGACAGGGAGCCCCTCTCTGGGGCCAACGTCCTGACTTTC. The whole variable domain, remainder taken from reference TRBV9 and TRBJ2-6, is DSGVTQTPKHLITATGQRVTLRCSPRSGDLSVYWYQQSLDQGLQFLIQYYNGEERAKGNILERFSAQQFPDLHSELNLSSLELGDSALYFCASSLRDREPLSGANVLTFGAGSRLTVL.

This clone is medium-sized within its sample. The chain uses TRBV5-6 and TRBJ1-6; 7 nucleotides align to TRBD1. Trimming at V came to 0 bases and at J to 6 bases, leaving 3 bases not matched to a gene. The CDR3 runs to 15 residues. Looked up from germline, CDR1 is SGHDT and CDR2 is YYEEEE. Here the CDR3 reads CASSLGDSPNSPLHF. The CDR3 DNA follows: TGTGCCAGCAGCTTGGGGGACAGCCCTAATTCACCCCTCCACTTT. The full variable domain, rest sourced from reference TRBV5-6 and TRBJ1-6, is DAGVTQSPTHLIKTRGQQVTLRCSPKSGHDTVSWYQQALGQGPQFIFQYYEEEERQRGNFPDRFSGHQFPNYSSELNVNALLLGDSALYLCASSLGDSPNSPLHFGNGTRLTVT.

The chain couples TRBV6-4 to TRBJ2-1; 13 bases align to TRBD2. Trimming at V came to 6 bases and at J to 7 bases, leaving 9 bases not matched to a gene. Germline values: CDR1 MRHNA, CDR2 SNTAGT. The CDR3 extends over 16 amino acids. CDR3 amino acids: CASSPELAGGRNEQFF. The CDR3 coding sequence is TGTGCCAGCAGCCCTGAACTAGCGGGGGGGAGAAATGAGCAGTTCTTC.

V usage is TRBV6-5 and J usage is TRBJ1-3; unclear D gene. The germline V and J ends were trimmed by 3 bases and 2 bases, with 8 bases remaining between them. Germline V gene sequence: CDR1 MNHEY, CDR2 SVGAGI. The CDR3 totals 14 residues. The CDR3 DNA follows: TGTGCCAGCAGTTATGACAAGACTGGAAACACCATATATTTT. It encodes CASSYDKTGNTIYF.

The chain carries TRBV7-9 and TRBJ1-1; D uncertain. Trimming removed 5 bases at V and 1 base at J, with 5 bases between. CDR1 and CDR2 (germline): SEHNR, FQNEAQ (reference sequence). The CDR3 sequence is 12 residues long. CDR3 in DNA: TGTGCCAGCAGCAGAGCGAACACTGAAGCTTTCTTT. Protein: CASSRANTEAFF. Full variable domain (missing parts from reference TRBV7-9 and TRBJ1-1): DTGVSQNPRHKITKRGQNVTFRCDPISEHNRLYWYRQTLGQGPEFLTYFQNEAQLEKSRLLSDRFSAERPKGSFSTLEIQRTEQGDSAMYLCASSRANTEAFFGQGTRLTVV.

V and J are TRBV5-1 and TRBJ2-3; D ambiguous. The germline gives CDR1 SGHRS, CDR2 YFSETQ. The V end lost 2 bases, the J end lost 0 bases, and 10 bases lay between the germline ends. The CDR3 spans 15 residues. CDR3 coding DNA: TGCGCCAGCAGCTTTGGGCGACAAAGCACAGATACGCAGTATTTT. It yields the protein CASSFGRQSTDTQYF.